This T cell receptor (beta chain) was recorded in a study of human T cells and chemical hapten exposure. Study summary: Sensitizing treatment utilized 2% DPC over an approximately 2 cm by approximately 2 cm portion of upper inner arm skin.

Time point: patch test 2, 6 weeks after DPC sensitization. Documented treatment: therapeutic diphenylcyclopropenone sensitization with weekly scalp DPC. With respect to this clonotype: What it binds is unknown.

V shed 0 bases and J shed 2 bases, with 9 bases lying between them. Germline V gives CDR1 SGHTA, CDR2 FQGNSA. This CDR3 comprises 15 residues. Broader study findings: Alopecia was present in the donors, so their immune response may differ from healthy people's. TCRs above 1 in 1000 frequency did not change with DPC sensitization.

In the library, unique molecular identifiers were attached to individual cDNA molecules. One entry per CDR3 protein results from TCRdb running MiXCR on the RACE reads. Here the sample spans some 80,000 distinct CDR3 sequences, approximately 10% being singletons. This sequence originates from a man in his late teens or twenties with alopecia areata. Some clones in this sample may be carry-over from other donors' samples. V gene TRBV7-2 combines with J gene TRBJ2-3, with unresolved D. The sequenced sample was whole blood, obtained in connection with sensitization to the hapten diphenylcyclopropenone (DPC). The CDR3 is CASSLALHPTDTQYF. DNA of the CDR3: TGTGCCAGCAGCTTAGCGTTACACCCCACAGATACGCAGTATTTT.